This T cell receptor beta chain was observed in a study of blood T cells in healthy people across ages. V lost 6 bases, J lost 6 bases, and 6 bases stayed unmatched. The CDR3 loop spans 15 amino acids. PCR was performed a second time for about 6 to 12 cycles using a sample-barcoded 5' primer and a J-beta primer mix. TCRdb reprocessed the 5' RACE reads via MiXCR and lists one record per CDR3 protein. In the table there are 650,000 to 800,000 distinct CDR3 sequences, roughly 44% of which are singletons. No fewer than 7 million PBMCs went into each sample. Samples each yielded at least 5.5 micrograms of total RNA.

The V call is TRBV12-3 or TRBV12-4, the J call TRBJ2-1, with 12 bases aligning to TRBD1. The source of this sequence is a man aged 55 to 69 in good health. Sequenced material: blood. Here the CDR3 DNA reads TGTGCCAGCAGGTGGGACAGGGGGCGACGCAATGAGCAGTTCTTC. Amino acid sequence: CASRWDRGRRNEQFF.